This T cell receptor beta chain was sequenced during a study of T cell changes during pregnancy in multiple sclerosis (dated by TCRdb to the late 2010s). In the study overall: The study examined how the T cell repertoire changed over the course of pregnancy in women with multiple sclerosis.

The CDR3 runs 13 residues from the cysteine to the phenylalanine. Only CDR3 DNA is held: 39 bases, read in frame from base 1. CDR1 and CDR2, per the germline V gene, are LGHNA and YSLEER. V and J lose 4 bases and 4 bases, and a span of 8 bases separates them. Comments on this clone: No antigen is known for it. There are no base qualities to consult, and no much larger clone falls within one base.

Library preparation was by the immunoSEQ multiplex PCR assay. The source is immuneACCESS, and TCRdb retained only in-frame sequences with V and J called. Part of the clones is not carried over; for the studies checked, unresolved V genes explain less than half of this, and the remainder is unexplained. A total of tens of thousands of clones appear in this sample, just over 90% of them only once. Roughly 2.1% of the sample belongs to the ten largest clones. The sequenced sample was peripheral blood, obtained in the second trimester of pregnancy. The V and J segments used are TRBV4-3 and TRBJ2-1; the D segment could be TRBD2, given 5 matching bases. The source is a female donor in good health, enrolled as a control in a pregnancy study. The DNA sequence is as follows: TGCGCCAGCAGCCGGACTGGTTACAATGAGCAGTTCTTC. This encodes CASSRTGYNEQFF.